The rows below give T cell receptor beta chains drawn from one sample of a study of blood T cell repertoires in COVID-19. The assay was immunoSEQ multiplex PCR, and TCRdb's table has in-frame clones only and misses some. The table records fewer than 120,000 clones, roughly 82% of them present only once. Sequencing was carried out using peripheral blood. These receptors all come from a woman aged 55-70 years with acute or convalescent COVID-19. Each CDR3 is given with its conserved first and last residue. D genes are given only for firm matches. A row's size may be missing; if present it is once, few, many or a size class.

v_call	j_call	cdr3_length	d_call	clone_size	cdr3_aa	cdr3_nt
TRBV10-3	TRBJ2-3	15	.	.	CAISLSPTPTDTQYF	TGTGCCATCAGTTTGAGTCCTACCCCCACAGATACGCAGTATTTT
TRBV30	TRBJ1-1	14	.	.	CAWSVEQMNTEAFF	TGTGCCTGGAGTGTAGAACAGATGAACACTGAAGCTTTCTTT
TRBV9	TRBJ2-7	15	TRBD1	.	CASSKAGTANNEQYF	TGTGCCAGCAGCAAGGCCGGGACAGCGAACAACGAGCAGTACTTC
TRBV28	TRBJ1-1	13	.	.	CASAWSRNTEAFF	TGTGCCAGCGCCTGGAGCAGGAACACTGAAGCTTTCTTT
TRBV7-8	TRBJ1-6	15	TRBD1	.	CASSPQGSRNSPLHF	TGTGCCAGCAGCCCACAGGGGAGTCGGAATTCACCCCTCCACTTT
TRBV7-2	TRBJ1-3	13	.	once	CASGRDSGNTIYF	TGTGCCAGCGGGCGGGACTCTGGAAACACCATATATTTT
TRBV7-9	TRBJ2-6	16	.	.	CASSAATVSGANVLTF	TGTGCCAGCAGCGCCGCGACAGTCTCTGGGGCCAACGTCCTGACTTTC
TRBV29-1	TRBJ2-7	11	.	once	CSVETDYEQYF	TGCAGCGTTGAGACAGACTACGAGCAGTACTTC
TRBV15	TRBJ2-1	16	TRBD1	.	CATSRVATGYDNEQFF	TGTGCCACCAGCAGAGTCGCGACAGGGTATGACAATGAGCAGTTCTTC
TRBV4-1	TRBJ1-6	14	.	.	CASSQVPGGSALHF	TGCGCCAGCAGCCAAGTACCCGGGGGATCGGCCCTCCACTTT
TRBV19	TRBJ1-2	14	TRBD1	.	CASTRGGTGSGYTF	TGTGCCAGTACCCGAGGGGGGACAGGTTCTGGCTACACCTTC
TRBV20-1	TRBJ1-1	14	.	.	CSASGGGQGLETFF	TGCAGTGCTAGTGGAGGCGGGCAGGGGCTCGAAACTTTCTTT
TRBV18	TRBJ1-4	14	.	.	CASSRDGGDEKLFF	TGTGCCAGCTCACGGGACGGAGGGGATGAAAAACTGTTTTTT
TRBV28	TRBJ1-6	15	TRBD1	.	CASTPIGQGYSPLHF	TGTGCCAGCACCCCGATCGGACAGGGGTATTCACCCCTCCACTTT
TRBV7-2	TRBJ1-2	14	.	.	CASSPTGFDYGYTF	TGTGCCAGCAGCCCCACAGGGTTTGACTATGGCTACACCTTC
TRBV10-3	TRBJ2-2	17	TRBD2	few	CAIAGGSGGARAGELFF	TGTGCCATCGCCGGTGGTAGCGGGGGGGCCCGGGCCGGGGAGCTGTTTTTT